This is a list of T cell receptor beta chains from one sample in a study of cytomegalovirus exposure and HLA in healthy donors. Some clones are missing from TCRdb's copy, which holds only in-frame ones; the method was immunoSEQ multiplex PCR. The sample yields about 150,000 clones, about 80% seen once. Specimen: PBMCs. The origin of the receptors is a woman between 40 and 55 years old in good health and CMV-seronegative. CDR3s include the opening cysteine and the closing phenylalanine or tryptophan. Each record gives: clone size, J gene, D gene, V gene, CDR3 protein, CDR3 DNA. A D gene is named only where the DNA matches it firmly. Where a row states a size, it is once, few, many or the class of an expanded clone; other rows omit it.

NA,TRBJ1-1,TRBD1,TRBV5-1,CAKDLPGGCGAEAFF,TGCGCCAAGGATTTGCCAGGGGGCTGCGGAGCTGAAGCTTTCTTT
NA,TRBJ1-1,NA,TRBV27,CASSLEAGHTEAFF,TGTGCCAGCAGTTTAGAGGCGGGTCACACTGAAGCTTTCTTT
NA,TRBJ2-7,NA,TRBV4-1,CASSQAGRTTYSYEQYF,TGCGCCAGCAGCCAAGCGGGGAGGACTACCTACTCCTACGAGCAGTACTTC
NA,TRBJ2-1,NA,TRBV6-1,CASRELWEQFF,TGTGCCAGCAGGGAGTTGTGGGAGCAGTTCTTC
NA,TRBJ2-3,TRBD2,TRBV6-5,CASSYGAGAPDTQYF,TGTGCCAGCAGTTACGGAGCGGGAGCCCCAGATACGCAGTATTTT
NA,TRBJ1-3,TRBD1,TRBV4-2,CASTPSDRGGNTIYF,TGTGCCAGCACGCCTTCTGACAGGGGTGGAAACACCATATATTTT
NA,TRBJ1-1,NA,TRBV27,CASSLFRGEAFF,TGTGCCAGCAGTTTATTTAGAGGGGAAGCTTTCTTT
NA,TRBJ2-3,TRBD2,TRBV2,CASSHTSGQSTDTQYF,TGTGCCAGCAGTCATACTAGCGGTCAAAGCACAGATACGCAGTATTTT
NA,TRBJ2-7,TRBD2,TRBV4-1,CASSQTSGAPYEQYF,TGCGCCAGCAGCCAAACAAGCGGGGCCCCCTACGAGCAGTACTTC
NA,TRBJ1-2,NA,TRBV7-8,CASSLGHTNYGYTF,TGTGCCAGCAGCTTGGGACATACAAACTATGGCTACACCTTC
once,TRBJ1-2,NA,TRBV10-3,CAIRDKTVNYGYTF,TGTGCCATTAGGGACAAGACAGTTAACTATGGCTACACCTTC
NA,TRBJ2-3,NA,TRBV5-4,CASSSPRGWSTDTQYF,TGTGCCAGCAGCTCCCCTCGGGGGTGGAGCACAGATACGCAGTATTTT
once,TRBJ1-1,NA,TRBV5-1,CASSLGVRNTEAFF,TGCGCCAGCAGCTTAGGGGTTAGGAACACTGAAGCTTTCTTT
once,TRBJ2-1,NA,TRBV7-9,CASNSGGNEQFF,TGTGCCAGCAATTCGGGTGGGAATGAGCAGTTCTTC
once,TRBJ1-2,TRBD1,TRBV29-1,CSVRQGAGYGYTF,TGCAGCGTTAGACAGGGGGCGGGCTATGGCTACACCTTC
NA,TRBJ1-2,TRBD1,TRBV9,CASSTRQGGYTF,TGTGCCAGCAGCACACGACAGGGAGGCTACACCTTC
NA,TRBJ1-3,NA,TRBV5-1,CASSLGRLAGNTIYF,TGCGCCAGCAGCTTGGGACGCCTAGCTGGAAACACCATATATTTT
few,TRBJ2-3,TRBD2,TRBV6-1,CASSLSGNQQDTQYF,TGTGCCAGCAGTCTTAGCGGGAACCAGCAAGATACGCAGTATTTT
NA,TRBJ2-2,NA,TRBV28,CASSFHNTGELFF,TGTGCCAGCAGTTTCCACAATACCGGGGAGCTGTTTTTT
NA,TRBJ2-1,NA,TRBV10-1,CASSESVRDREQFF,TGCGCCAGCAGTGAGTCGGTCAGGGATCGGGAGCAGTTCTTC
NA,TRBJ1-2,NA,TRBV6-4,CASSDSLGDLLGGYTF,TGTGCCAGCAGTGACTCCTTGGGAGACCTCTTGGGGGGCTACACCTTC
NA,TRBJ1-4,NA,TRBV5-1,CASSVRGSEKLFF,TGCGCCAGCAGCGTCAGAGGAAGTGAAAAACTGTTTTTT
NA,TRBJ2-2,NA,TRBV29-1,CSVIRGRTGELFF,TGCAGCGTTATCAGGGGTCGGACCGGGGAGCTGTTTTTT
few,TRBJ2-2,NA,TRBV4-1,CASSQLQEAAGELFF,TGCGCCAGCAGCCAATTGCAGGAGGCGGCCGGGGAGCTGTTTTTT
NA,TRBJ1-5,NA,TRBV11-3,CASSLSNNQPQHF,TGTGCCAGCAGCTTATCCAACAATCAGCCCCAGCATTTT
NA,TRBJ2-7,NA,TRBV5-4,CASSQKTGVKLDEQYF,TGTGCCAGCAGCCAGAAGACAGGTGTTAAGTTGGATGAGCAGTACTTC
NA,TRBJ1-5,NA,TRBV19,CASSIVHDSNQPQHF,TGTGCCAGTAGTATAGTACATGATAGCAATCAGCCCCAGCATTTT
NA,TRBJ1-2,NA,TRBV10-2,CASSAPGSSGYTF,TGCGCCAGCAGTGCCCCAGGGTCCTCTGGCTACACCTTC
NA,TRBJ2-1,NA,TRBV7-6,CASSFSGEYNEQFF,TGTGCCAGCAGCTTCTCAGGGGAATACAATGAGCAGTTCTTC
NA,TRBJ1-2,TRBD1,TRBV11-2,CASSSSYRGRRGYGYTF,TGTGCCAGCAGCTCTTCATACAGGGGGCGAAGGGGCTATGGCTACACCTTC
NA,TRBJ2-7,NA,TRBV5-4,CASSLYYEQYF,TGTGCCAGCAGCTTGTACTACGAGCAGTACTTC